These 14 T cell receptor beta chains were sequenced from one sample in a study of OX40 agonist ivuxolimab in advanced cancers. Assay: immunoSEQ multiplex PCR; the TCRdb copy retains only in-frame clones and omits some. The repertoire holds roughly 100,000 clones, with 70% to 90% as singletons. Sequencing used CD4+ or CD8+ T cells sorted from blood, obtained in a trial of the OX40 agonist ivuxolimab. The source is an adult with an advanced solid tumor such as melanoma, head and neck, liver or kidney cancer.

The chain is built from TRBV11-2 and TRBJ1-1; D gene unclear. The CDR3 covers 15 residues. V lost 2 bases to trimming and J lost 2 bases, with 12 bases between them. Germline lookup yields CDR1 SGHAT and CDR2 FQNNGV. CDR3 region: CASSLYGQTNTEAFF. Written as DNA, the CDR3 is TGTGCCAGCAGCTTATACGGGCAGACTAACACTGAAGCTTTCTTT.

V and J are TRBV2 and TRBJ2-5; D is undetermined. Trimming shortened V by 9 bases and J by 0 bases, and 8 bases separated the two germline ends. Germline V CDR1 and CDR2: SNHLY, FYNNEI. The CDR3 covers 12 residues. CDR3 coding DNA: TGTGCCAGGACACAGAACCAAGAGACCCAGTACTTC. Translating it yields CARTQNQETQYF.

The chain uses TRBV7-9 and TRBJ1-1; D uncertain. Germline loops: CDR1 SEHNR, CDR2 FQNEAQ (reference sequence). Trimming stripped 3 bases from V and 2 bases from J, with 10 bases between. This CDR3 is 14 amino acids long. CDR3 amino acids: CASSFGTGNTEAFF. Here the CDR3 DNA reads TGTGCCAGCAGCTTCGGTACGGGCAACACTGAAGCTTTCTTT.

The chain is built from TRBV19 and TRBJ2-1, with D tentatively TRBD1 (5 bases). CDR1 is LNHDA, CDR2 SQIVND, per germline (reference sequence). The V and J ends lost 6 bases and 2 bases respectively, with 20 bases between them. This CDR3 has 17 residues. DNA of the CDR3: TGTGCCAGTAGACCGTCTGAGCAGGGTGAAGCCTACAATGAGCAGTTCTTC. Residues: CASRPSEQGEAYNEQFF.

The J gene is TRBJ2-1, the V gene TRBV20-1; no definite D call. The CDR3 contains 11 residues. Trimming left V 5 bases short and J 8 bases short, with 10 bases between. Germline V lookup: CDR1 DFQATT, CDR2 SNEGSKA (reference sequence). The CDR3 region has the DNA TGCAGTGCTCACGGTGGTGATGAGCAGTTCTTC. Protein: CSAHGGDEQFF.

The chain couples TRBV6-5 to TRBJ2-7; 8 nucleotides agree with TRBD2. Germline CDR1 and CDR2: MNHEY and SVGAGI. The CDR3 is 16 amino acids. The V gene end was trimmed by 0 bases and the J gene end by 3 bases; junction bases not matched to a gene: 7. The DNA of the CDR3 is TGTGCCAGCAGTTACTCGATAAGCGGGGGACGCTACGAGCAGTACTTC. Translating gives CASSYSISGGRYEQYF.

The V gene is TRBV28, the J gene TRBJ1-4; D may be TRBD1 (5 bases). V was clipped by 9 bases and J by 0 bases, with 8 bases between them. CDR1 MDHEN and CDR2 SYDVKM come from the germline V gene. The CDR3 runs 13 residues. The chain's CDR3 is CASGGSTNEKLFF. The CDR3 coding sequence is TGTGCCAGTGGGGGATCAACTAATGAAAAACTGTTTTTT. The full variable domain, in which reference TRBV28 and TRBJ1-4 provide the parts outside the CDR3, is DVKVTQSSRYLVKRTGEKVFLECVQDMDHENMFWYRQDPGLGLRLIYFSYDVKMKEKGDIPEGYSVSREKKERFSLILESASTNQTSMYLCASGGSTNEKLFFGSGTQLSVL.

The rearrangement joins TRBV14 to TRBJ2-1; possibly TRBD1 for D (6 bases). Trimming pared 0 bases from V and 3 bases from J, leaving 12 bases between. CDR3 length: 16 amino acids. The germline V gene has CDR1 SGHDN and CDR2 FVKESK. The CDR3 protein is CASSQESGHHYNEQFF. The CDR3 DNA is TGTGCCAGCAGCCAAGAGTCGGGACACCACTACAATGAGCAGTTCTTC.

The count of this clone is one. CDR3 DNA sequence: TGTGCCAGCAGCTTAGCGCTTGGACTAGCGGGAAGGTTGGAGTTCTTC. Encoded protein: CASSLALGLAGRLEFF. The gene calls are TRBV7-6 and TRBJ2-1; 12 bases line up with TRBD2. Trimming took 0 bases from V and 14 from J; bases not matched to a gene: 11. From germline, CDR1 is SGHVS and CDR2 FNYEAQ. The CDR3 covers 16 residues.

The genes are TRBV19 and TRBJ2-1; no reliable D call. The CDR3 extends over 15 amino acids. Germline loops: CDR1 LNHDA, CDR2 SQIVND (reference sequence). Trimming cost V 3 bases and J 8 bases, with 17 bases left between them. DNA for the CDR3: TGTGCCAGTAGTATTTGGGCAGGCCATGGCGATGAGCAGTTCTTC. Translation: CASSIWAGHGDEQFF.

The rearrangement joins TRBV29-1 to TRBJ2-5, with TRBD1 matching over 9 bases. The CDR3 is 14 amino acids. Trimming removed 5 bases from V and 3 bases from J; junction bases left unmatched: 7. The germline V gene encodes CDR1 SQVTM and CDR2 ANQGSEA. CDR3 amino acids: CSVSRDRVKETQYF. In nucleotides, the CDR3 is TGCAGCGTTTCGAGGGACAGGGTGAAAGAGACCCAGTACTTC. The variable domain in full, completed from reference TRBV29-1 and TRBJ2-5, reads SAVISQKPSRDICQRGTSLTIQCQVDSQVTMMFWYRQQPGQSLTLIATANQGSEATYESGFVIDKFPISRPNLTFSTLTVSNMSPEDSSIYLCSVSRDRVKETQYFGPGTRLLVL.

V gene TRBV18 combines with J gene TRBJ1-1; D call uncertain. CDR1 KGHSH and CDR2 LQKENI come from the germline V gene. There are 13 residues in the CDR3. The V gene lost 5 bases and the J gene lost 3 bases, with 10 bases spanning the gap. The CDR3 nucleotides read TGTGCCAGCTCAGAACAAACGGACACTGAAGCTTTCTTT. Amino acids: CASSEQTDTEAFF.

J is TRBJ2-1 and V is TRBV4-3, with no clear D. The CDR3 spans 13 residues. Trimming took 0 bases from V and 13 from J, leaving 13 bases between them. CDR1 and CDR2 from the germline V gene are LGHNA and YSLEER. CDR3 sequence: CASSQEIKGPQFF. In DNA, the CDR3 is TGCGCCAGCAGCCAAGAAATAAAAGGCCCCCAGTTCTTC.

This chain links TRBV30 with TRBJ1-5; the D gene is possibly TRBD1 (6 bases). The V and J ends lost 4 bases and 4 bases respectively, with 11 bases between them. Germline V gene sequence: CDR1 GTSNPN, CDR2 SVGIG (reference sequence). This CDR3 is 13 amino acids long. The CDR3 nucleotides are TGTGCCTGGAACCGACAGGCGAATCAGCCCCAGCATTTT. Encoded protein: CAWNRQANQPQHF.